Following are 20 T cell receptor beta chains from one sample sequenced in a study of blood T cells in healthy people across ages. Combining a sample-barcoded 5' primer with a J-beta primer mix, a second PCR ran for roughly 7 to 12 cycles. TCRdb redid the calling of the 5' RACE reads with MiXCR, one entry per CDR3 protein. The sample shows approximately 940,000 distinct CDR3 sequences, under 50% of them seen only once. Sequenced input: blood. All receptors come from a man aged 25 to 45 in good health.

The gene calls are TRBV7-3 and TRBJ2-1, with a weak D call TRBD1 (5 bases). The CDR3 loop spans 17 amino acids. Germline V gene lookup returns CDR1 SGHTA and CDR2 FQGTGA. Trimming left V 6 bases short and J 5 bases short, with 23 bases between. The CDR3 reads CASSPKPQGSWDNEQFF. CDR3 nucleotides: TGTGCCAGCAGTCCTAAACCGCAGGGTTCGTGGGACAATGAGCAGTTCTTC.

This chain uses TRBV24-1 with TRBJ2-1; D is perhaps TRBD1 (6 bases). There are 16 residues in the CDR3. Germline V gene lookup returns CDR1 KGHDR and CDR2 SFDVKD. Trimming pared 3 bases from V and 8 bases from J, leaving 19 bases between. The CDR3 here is CATSDGFGRGNDEQFF. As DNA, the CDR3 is TGTGCCACCAGTGATGGGTTTGGCAGGGGAAACGATGAGCAGTTCTTC.

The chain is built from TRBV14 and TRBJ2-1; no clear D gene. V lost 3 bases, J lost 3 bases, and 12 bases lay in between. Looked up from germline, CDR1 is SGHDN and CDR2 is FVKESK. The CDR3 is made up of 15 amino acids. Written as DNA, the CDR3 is TGTGCCAGCAGCCACTTCACCCGGGTCTACAATGAGCAGTTCTTC. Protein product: CASSHFTRVYNEQFF.

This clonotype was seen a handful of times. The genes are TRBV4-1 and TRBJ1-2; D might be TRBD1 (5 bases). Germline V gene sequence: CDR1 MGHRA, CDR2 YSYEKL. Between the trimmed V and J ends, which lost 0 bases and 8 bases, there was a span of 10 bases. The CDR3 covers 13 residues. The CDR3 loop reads CASSQDSGTGYTF. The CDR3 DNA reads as TGCGCCAGCAGCCAAGATTCAGGGACCGGCTACACCTTC.

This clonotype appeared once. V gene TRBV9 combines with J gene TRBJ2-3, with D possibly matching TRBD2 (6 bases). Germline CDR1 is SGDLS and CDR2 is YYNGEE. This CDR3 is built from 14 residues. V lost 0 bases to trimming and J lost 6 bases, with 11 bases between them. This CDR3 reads CASSVEAGLDTQYF. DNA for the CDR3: TGTGCCAGCAGCGTAGAGGCGGGACTGGATACGCAGTATTTT.

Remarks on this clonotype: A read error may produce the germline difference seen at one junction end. CDR3 nucleotide sequence: TGCGCCAGCAGCGCTCAGGGTTACAATGAGCAGTACTTT. Its protein is CASSAQGYNEQYF. The chain is built from TRBV5-1 and TRBJ2-3, with D tentatively TRBD1 (5 bases). The V gene's germline CDR1 is SGHRS and CDR2 YFSETQ. The CDR3 is 13 amino acids.

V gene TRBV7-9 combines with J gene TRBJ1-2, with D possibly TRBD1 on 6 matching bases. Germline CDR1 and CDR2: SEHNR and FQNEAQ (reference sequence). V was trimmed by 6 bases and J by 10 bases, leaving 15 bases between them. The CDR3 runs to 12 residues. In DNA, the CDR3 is TGTGCCAGCAGTACAGGGATGGGGTACTACACCTTC. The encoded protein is CASSTGMGYYTF.

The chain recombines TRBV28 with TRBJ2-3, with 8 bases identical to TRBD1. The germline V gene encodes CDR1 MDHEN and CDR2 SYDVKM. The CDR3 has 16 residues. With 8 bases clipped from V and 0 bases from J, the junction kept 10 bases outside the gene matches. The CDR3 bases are TGTGCCAGCGGCCCAGCAGGGGGCGGTAGCACAGATACGCAGTATTTT. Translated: CASGPAGGGSTDTQYF.

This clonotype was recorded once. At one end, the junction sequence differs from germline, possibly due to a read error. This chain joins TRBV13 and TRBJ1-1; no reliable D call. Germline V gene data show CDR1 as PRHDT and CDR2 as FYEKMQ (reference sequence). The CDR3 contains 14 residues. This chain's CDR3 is CASSVGDQNTEAFF. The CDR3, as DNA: TGTGCCAGCAGCGTAGGTGACCAAAACACTGAAGCTTTCTTT.

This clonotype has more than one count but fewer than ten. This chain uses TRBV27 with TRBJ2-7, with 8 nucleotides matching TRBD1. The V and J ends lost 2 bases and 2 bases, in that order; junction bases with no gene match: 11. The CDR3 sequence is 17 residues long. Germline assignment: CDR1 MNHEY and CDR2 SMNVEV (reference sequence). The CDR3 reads CASSLTGFGQGTYEQYF. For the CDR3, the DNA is TGTGCCAGCAGTTTAACCGGTTTCGGACAGGGAACCTACGAGCAGTACTTC.

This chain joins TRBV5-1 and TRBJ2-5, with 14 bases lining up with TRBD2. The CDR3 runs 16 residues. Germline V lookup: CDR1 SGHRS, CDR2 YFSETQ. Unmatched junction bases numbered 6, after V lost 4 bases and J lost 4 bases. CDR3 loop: CASSRPGTSGRETQYF. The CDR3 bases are TGCGCCAGCAGCCGACCCGGGACTAGCGGGAGAGAGACCCAGTACTTC.

The chain's CDR3 is CASSSSLAGESSYEQYF. Here the CDR3 DNA reads TGCGCCAGCAGCTCGTCCCTAGCGGGGGAAAGCTCCTACGAGCAGTACTTC. The V and J genes are TRBV5-1 and TRBJ2-7, with TRBD2 matching 10 bases. The CDR3 covers 17 residues. In germline, CDR1 is SGHRS, CDR2 YFSETQ. The V gene end was trimmed by 3 bases and the J gene end by 0 bases; junction bases not matched to a gene: 9.

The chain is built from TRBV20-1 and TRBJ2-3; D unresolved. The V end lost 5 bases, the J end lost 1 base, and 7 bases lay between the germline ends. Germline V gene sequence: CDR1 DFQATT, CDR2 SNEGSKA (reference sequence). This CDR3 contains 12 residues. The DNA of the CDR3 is TGCAGTGCTGCCCCCCGCACAGATACGCAGTATTTT. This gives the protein CSAAPRTDTQYF.

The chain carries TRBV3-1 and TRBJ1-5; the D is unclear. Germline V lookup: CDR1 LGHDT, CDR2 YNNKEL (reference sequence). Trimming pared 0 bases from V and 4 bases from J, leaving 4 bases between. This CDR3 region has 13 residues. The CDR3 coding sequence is TGTGCCAGCAGCCAAGATATGAATCAGCCCCAGCATTTT. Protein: CASSQDMNQPQHF.

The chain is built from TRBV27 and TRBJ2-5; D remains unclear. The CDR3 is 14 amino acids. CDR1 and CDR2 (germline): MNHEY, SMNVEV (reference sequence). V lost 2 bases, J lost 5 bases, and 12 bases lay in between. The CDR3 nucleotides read TGTGCCAGCAGTTTACGGAGTCCGGATGAGACCCAGTACTTC. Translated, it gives CASSLRSPDETQYF.

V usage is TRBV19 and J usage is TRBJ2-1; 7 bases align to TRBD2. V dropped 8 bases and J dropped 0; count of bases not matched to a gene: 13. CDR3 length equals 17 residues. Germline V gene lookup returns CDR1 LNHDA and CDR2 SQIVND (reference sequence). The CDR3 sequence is CASQYKRRGSSYNEQFF. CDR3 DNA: TGTGCCAGTCAGTATAAGCGGCGGGGGAGCTCCTACAATGAGCAGTTCTTC.

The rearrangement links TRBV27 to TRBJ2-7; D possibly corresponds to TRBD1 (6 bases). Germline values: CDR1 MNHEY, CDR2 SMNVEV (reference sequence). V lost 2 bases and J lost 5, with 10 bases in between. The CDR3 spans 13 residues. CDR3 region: CASSLARGNEQYF. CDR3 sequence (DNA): TGTGCCAGCAGTTTAGCCAGGGGTAACGAGCAGTACTTC.

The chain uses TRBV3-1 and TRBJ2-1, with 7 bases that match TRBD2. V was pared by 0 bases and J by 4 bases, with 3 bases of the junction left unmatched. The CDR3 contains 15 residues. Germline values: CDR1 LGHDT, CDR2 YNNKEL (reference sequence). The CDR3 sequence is CASSQEQRGYNEQFF. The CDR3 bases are TGTGCCAGCAGCCAAGAACAGCGGGGATACAATGAGCAGTTCTTC.

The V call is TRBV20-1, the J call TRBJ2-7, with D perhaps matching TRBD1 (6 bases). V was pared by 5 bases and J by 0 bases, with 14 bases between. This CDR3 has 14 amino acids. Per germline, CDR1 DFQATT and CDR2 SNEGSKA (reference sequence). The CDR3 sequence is CSAPDRTLSYEQYF. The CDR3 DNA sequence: TGCAGTGCTCCAGACAGGACCCTCTCCTACGAGCAGTACTTC.

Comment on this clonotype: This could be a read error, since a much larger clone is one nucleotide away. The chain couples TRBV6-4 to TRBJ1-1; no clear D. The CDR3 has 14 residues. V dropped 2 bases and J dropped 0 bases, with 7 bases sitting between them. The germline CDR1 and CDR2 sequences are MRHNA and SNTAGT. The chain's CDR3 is CASSDASMNTEAFF. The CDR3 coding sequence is TGTGCCAGCAGTGACGCGTCTATGAACACTGAAGCTTTCTTT.